Listed below are T cell receptor beta chains from one sample, sequenced in a study of PD-1 blockade in classical Hodgkin lymphoma. The data were produced by immunoSEQ multiplex PCR, yet TCRdb's version contains in-frame clones alone and is incomplete. This sample has about 23,000 clones; around three quarters occur once, and the top ten carry approximately 18%. Sequences were derived from peripheral blood mononuclear cells (PBMCs), sampled before the second cycle of nivolumab. These receptors were obtained from a human donor with classical Hodgkin lymphoma. CDR3s include the opening cysteine and the closing phenylalanine or tryptophan. The D gene is left open where the match is weak. Clone size is not always given. Where it is, it says once, few, many or a class for expanded clones.

CDR3nt	CDR3aa	abundance	len	j_gene	d_gene	v_gene
TGTGCCAGCAGCCCCAGTCGGTCCCCTGCGGGGGAGCAGTACTTC	CASSPSRSPAGEQYF	.	15	TRBJ2-7	.	TRBV11-2
TGTGCCAGTAGTATGACGAGGGGTAGGGTGTTCACTGAAGCTTTCTTT	CASSMTRGRVFTEAFF	.	16	TRBJ1-1	.	TRBV19
TGTGCCAGCAGCTCAGCACTAGCGGGAGGTTTCAATGAGCAGTTCTTC	CASSSALAGGFNEQFF	few	16	TRBJ2-1	TRBD2	TRBV7-6
TGTGCCAGCAGCCGACGACTAGGGGATTCCAATGAGCAGTTCTTC	CASSRRLGDSNEQFF	.	15	TRBJ2-1	.	TRBV11-2
TGTGCCAGTAGTATAGGAGAGCCCCAGCATTTT	CASSIGEPQHF	.	11	TRBJ1-5	.	TRBV19
TGTGCCAGTAGTATAGTACAATACAATGAGCAGTTCTTC	CASSIVQYNEQFF	.	13	TRBJ2-1	.	TRBV19
TGTGCCAGCAGTTTTTTTTGGCTAGGCTCCCTCAATGAGCAGTTCTTC	CASSFFWLGSLNEQFF	once	16	TRBJ2-1	.	TRBV28
TGCGCCAGCAGCCAAGTCCAGCGACAGGGTTACGAGCAGTACTTC	CASSQVQRQGYEQYF	.	15	TRBJ2-7	TRBD1	TRBV4-1
TGTGCCAGCAGTGATAGCGGGCCGAGCTCCTACGAGCAGTACTTC	CASSDSGPSSYEQYF	once	15	TRBJ2-7	TRBD2	TRBV28
TGTGCCAGCAGCGCGGGGATGAACACTGAAGCTTTCTTT	CASSAGMNTEAFF	.	13	TRBJ1-1	.	TRBV7-9
TGTGCCAGTAGTATCGGGGCCGGATCTTATGAGCAGTTCTTC	CASSIGAGSYEQFF	.	14	TRBJ2-1	.	TRBV19
TGTGCCAGCAGTTACAATCAGCCCCAGCATTTT	CASSYNQPQHF	once	11	TRBJ1-5	.	TRBV6-1
TGTGCCAGCAGTGCCCACGGTGGGGGGGGTGGAGAGCAGTACTTC	CASSAHGGGGGEQYF	.	15	TRBJ2-7	TRBD2	TRBV28
TGTGCCAGCAGTTTCTTGACTAGCGGACCATACAATGAGCAGTTCTTC	CASSFLTSGPYNEQFF	.	16	TRBJ2-1	TRBD2	TRBV27
TGTGCCAGCACCCCATGGGGGTTTCAAGAGACCCAGTACTTC	CASTPWGFQETQYF	.	14	TRBJ2-5	.	TRBV5-6
TGCGCCAGCAAGCTCGACGCGGGGGACTACGAGCAGTACTTC	CASKLDAGDYEQYF	.	14	TRBJ2-7	TRBD2	TRBV5-1
TGCGCCAGCAGCCTTGGGGGGGCGAACTATGGCTACACCTTC	CASSLGGANYGYTF	.	14	TRBJ1-2	.	TRBV5-1
TGCAGTGCTATCTGGCAAGAGACCCAGTACTTC	CSAIWQETQYF	.	11	TRBJ2-5	.	TRBV20-1
TGTGCCATCAGTGAGTCGGGGGAGACCCAGTACTTC	CAISESGETQYF	once	12	TRBJ2-5	.	TRBV10-3
TGTGCCAGCAGCGAGAATCAGCCCCAGCATTTT	CASSENQPQHF	.	11	TRBJ1-5	.	TRBV6-6
TGTGCCAGCAGCCGTACAGGGGGCACCGGGGAGCTGTTTTTT	CASSRTGGTGELFF	.	14	TRBJ2-2	TRBD1	TRBV6-5
TGTGCCAGCAGCTTATGGTTCGCAACCGAGCGGAGCACAGATACGCAGTATTTT	CASSLWFATERSTDTQYF	.	18	TRBJ2-3	.	TRBV7-9
TGTGCCAGCAGCTTGTTGGGACAGGGTCTCACTGAAGCTTTCTTT	CASSLLGQGLTEAFF	few	15	TRBJ1-1	TRBD1	TRBV5-6
TGTGCCAGCAGCACCCGCTGGGACAGGGGGCAAACTAGCGGGAGGCCGGGGACCCAGTACTTC	CASSTRWDRGQTSGRPGTQYF	.	21	TRBJ2-5	.	TRBV28
TGTGCCAGTAGTGAGCGAGGGCAGGGGGCAAATACGCAGTATTTT	CASSERGQGANTQYF	.	15	TRBJ2-3	TRBD1	TRBV19
TGTGCCAGCAGTAACCCCAGGGCCATTAATGAAAAACTGTTTTTT	CASSNPRAINEKLFF	once	15	TRBJ1-4	.	TRBV28
TGTGCCAGCAGCCAAGGTCCGGGACAGGGCGACACTGAAGCTTTCTTT	CASSQGPGQGDTEAFF	.	16	TRBJ1-1	TRBD1	TRBV4-2
TGTGCCAGTAGTATAACCGCGACAGGGACCGAGCAGTACTTC	CASSITATGTEQYF	.	14	TRBJ2-7	TRBD1	TRBV19
TGCGCCAGCAGCTTGCCACCGAACGAGCAGTACTTC	CASSLPPNEQYF	few	12	TRBJ2-7	.	TRBV5-1
TGCAGCGTTGAAGGTTCATTGAAGTCGGGACGAGCAGATACGCAGTATTTT	CSVEGSLKSGRADTQYF	once	17	TRBJ2-3	.	TRBV29-1
TGTGCCAGCAGTGCGAGACTAGGTAAAGAGACCCAGTACTTC	CASSARLGKETQYF	.	14	TRBJ2-5	.	TRBV27
TGTGCCAGTAGTCCATTAGCGGGCCTACTCCCGCCCGAGCAGTTCTTC	CASSPLAGLLPPEQFF	.	16	TRBJ2-1	TRBD2	TRBV19
TGTGCCAGCAGCTTCGGCAGCTCCTACAATGAGCAGTTCTTC	CASSFGSSYNEQFF	.	14	TRBJ2-1	.	TRBV7-9
TGCGCCAGCACCGACAGACTAGCGGGTAACAATGAGCAGTTCTTC	CASTDRLAGNNEQFF	.	15	TRBJ2-1	TRBD2	TRBV10-2
TGCGCCAGCAGCTTGACTAGCGGCAACAATGAGCAGTTCTTC	CASSLTSGNNEQFF	.	14	TRBJ2-1	TRBD2	TRBV5-1
TGTGCCAGCAGCCCTTCCCGCACTAGCGGGATCTACGAGCAGTACTTC	CASSPSRTSGIYEQYF	.	16	TRBJ2-7	TRBD2	TRBV5-4
TGTGCCAGCTCACCAACAGGGAACTATGGCTACACCTTC	CASSPTGNYGYTF	.	13	TRBJ1-2	.	TRBV18
TGTGCCAGCAGTTTACAGGGGGTCAAAAACATTCAGTACTTC	CASSLQGVKNIQYF	.	14	TRBJ2-4	TRBD1	TRBV28
TGCGCCAGCAGCTTGGAGGCATCGGGAGTAGAGACCCAGTACTTC	CASSLEASGVETQYF	once	15	TRBJ2-5	.	TRBV5-1
TGTGCCAGCAGCCCCAGGGGGATGAGTGAGCAGTTCTTC	CASSPRGMSEQFF	.	13	TRBJ2-1	TRBD1	TRBV9
TGCGCCAGCAGCTTAAGACAGGGGCCGGATTCACCCCTCCACTTT	CASSLRQGPDSPLHF	.	15	TRBJ1-6	TRBD1	TRBV5-1